This TCR beta chain is drawn from a study of cytomegalovirus exposure and HLA in healthy donors (dated by TCRdb to about 2017). A note on the overall study: An earlier analysis of approximately 550 of the donors reported 250 to 300 Gb of sequence data and roughly 100 million unique TCR beta sequences from around 200 million T cells. Roughly 300 gigabases of sequencing data and 91 million or so unique TCR sequences made up an early release that covered 500 to 650 HLA-typed donors. Four to six DR-DQ haplotypes were handled as single units for association and clustering, since linkage in the cohort was strong. The study used immunosequencing to profile the T cell repertoires of hundreds of subjects and linked those repertoires to cytomegalovirus serostatus. All discovery cohort repertoires had been generated on a single sequencing platform. HLA typing covered class I and class II loci at four-digit resolution. In an earlier analysis of more than 550 of the donors, high-throughput TCR beta sequencing was used to judge whether each TCR beta V gene segment behaved as functional or pseudogenic. To study patterns of TCR occurrence, a later analysis re-analyzed previously published TCR beta repertoires from 650 to 750 donors and added high-resolution HLA genotyping. Across 300 to 500 genotyped donors of the cohort, an average of roughly 230,000 unique TCR beta nucleotide sequences per donor were sequenced, and approximately 19% of those sequences were non-productive. The genetic ancestry cluster associated with self-reported Caucasian donors included 65% to 90% of the roughly 400 genotyped donors. The study combined high-throughput TCR immunosequencing, statistical association of individual TCRs with disease status, and machine learning to predict cytomegalovirus infection status. Donor age, sex, ethnicity and CMV serostatus were compiled alongside the repertoire data. The aim of the study was to test whether cataloging public T cell receptors could identify signatures of past pathogen exposure. In a later genetic analysis, genome-wide SNP genotypes for 398 of the 666 donors were used, and that subset was treated as a discovery cohort. The number of typed donors differed by locus: roughly 629-630 for A, B, C, DRB1 and DQB1; some 500 for DQA1; 606 for DPA1; and some 470 for DPB1. Rather than drawing on any new phenotypic data, the later analysis identified candidate immune exposures from TCR beta sequences and the way those sequences occurred across donors. A separate validation cohort of some 130 different subjects was used in addition to the approximately 700-subject first cohort.

On the study overall, not on this receptor specifically: According to the authors, the approach could potentially be generalized to other disease states and immunological phenotypes. A group of highly shared sequence variants was considered likely to be a technical artifact of the sequencing pipeline. The classifier was reported to diagnose cytomegalovirus status with high specificity and sensitivity in both the original cohort and the validation cohort. Most CMV-associated TCR beta chains appeared to be HLA-restricted in a later analysis, and the HLA associations seemed to be driven largely by CMV exposure. In this cohort, only TCR beta chains were sequenced, and detectable features were limited by the absence of alpha or paired-chain data. Assigning TCR associations to individual alleles was difficult when HLA alleles, especially DR and DQ, strongly co-occurred. A further reported finding was that TCR beta sequences accurately predicted the HLA-A and HLA-B alleles for most subjects in the first cohort. In a later analysis, some 18,000 TCR beta sequences were associated with specific HLA alleles at a false discovery rate of 0.05. Linkage disequilibrium might explain the correlated functional status among segregating V segments, but an unknown experimental factor could not be excluded. The presence/absence analyses assumed that sequencing depth was roughly uniform across donors, and that assumption may not be true. An earlier analysis of approximately 530 of the donors showed that most TCR beta V segments appeared in productive rearrangements either about 90% or about 30% of the time, which broadly matched IMGT annotations. A total of roughly 160 TCR beta chains were listed by the study as associated with cytomegalovirus. In a later analysis, HLA-associated TCR beta chains were found to be more clonally expanded and to have lower generation probabilities than equally common non-associated chains. While some public TCRs were present in many individuals, most TCR sequences turned up only very rarely across donors. Because some donors lacked HLA typing at each locus, the association tests relied only on the typed subset. Some IMGT-functional V segments, including TRBV6-2 and TRBV6-3, could not be distinguished by the 87-base-pair reads and were therefore excluded. Because counts were too low, approximately 15 rarely observed V segments, including chromosome 9 orphons, were excluded from the earlier analysis of 587 of the donors. A later genetic analysis reported fewer N-insertions in productive TCRs among donors in an Asian-associated ancestry cluster than the roughly 640-donor mean. A few of the identified cytomegalovirus-associated TCR beta chains were confirmed in vitro to be specific for cytomegalovirus antigens. Several of the top co-occurrence clusters appeared to be linked to parvovirus B19, influenza, CMV and Epstein-Barr virus, according to a later analysis. A later genetic analysis associated a missense DCLRE1C variant with V-gene and J-gene trimming of TCR beta chains, and an independent cohort replicated the association. According to a later analysis, TCR association rates differed among HLA loci, with DRB1 alleles showing the most associated TCRs and HLA-C alleles showing the fewest. CMV serostatus was the only immune exposure information available for the cohort.

Reading the germline V gene (reference sequence) gives CDR1 GTSNPN and CDR2 SVGIG. Including the terminal cysteine and phenylalanine, the CDR3 comprises 16 residues. Only CDR3 DNA is held: 48 bases, read in frame from base 1. Trimming takes 2 bases off V and 1 base off J; junction bases not matched to a gene: 10. Receptor libraries were prepared by the immunoSEQ multiplex PCR assay. For the multiplex PCR, a mixture combining 60 forward primers for TCR Vbeta segments and 13 reverse primers for TCR Jbeta segments was used. The CDR3 region of rearranged TCR beta genes was amplified from genomic DNA with a multiplex PCR assay. The Illumina HiSeq System was used to sequence the amplified TCR beta libraries as 87-base-pair reads. In the source study's methods: In a later analysis, tens of millions of unique TCR beta chains were counted across the approximately 640 repertoires, and roughly 10 million of these chains were shared by at least two donors. A nearest-neighbor algorithm error-corrected the raw reads and collapsed the reads into unique sequences, merging closely related sequences to remove PCR and sequencing errors. V, D and J gene segments were assigned by aligning CDR3 sequences to IMGT reference sequences. Each retained sequence needed at least a six-nucleotide match to both a V gene segment and a J gene segment. A rearrangement counted as productive if the CDR3 had no stop codons and remained in frame with V and J, and every other rearrangement counted as non-productive. Following IMGT convention, CDR3 was defined as the stretch from the second conserved V-encoded cysteine to the conserved J-encoded phenylalanine. Sequences without an unambiguous match to a single V gene segment were excluded from the earlier analysis of about 640 of the donors. An earlier analysis of some 500 of the donors classified V segments as functional when productive rearrangements were above 56.7% and as segregating when the standard deviation between donors was above 5%. A statistical classification framework was developed to diagnose cytomegalovirus status using the catalog of TCR beta chain sequences. A later analysis assigned V and J genes by comparing TCR nucleotide sequences with IMGT/GENE-DB human TR gene sequences. In a later analysis, CDR3 sequences and most-parsimonious VDJ recombination scenarios were assigned using the TCRdist pipeline. A later analysis defined each TCR beta chain by its CDR3 amino acid sequence plus V-gene family, and excluded reads lacking a unique V-gene family. A later analysis removed several hundred highly shared, low-generation-probability nucleotide sequences to deal with suspected cross-contamination and a sequencing artifact. A later analysis calculated a clonal expansion index for each public chain from normalized within-repertoire ranks of inferred template counts. In a later analysis, generation probabilities were computed using a VDJ recombination model fitted to out-of-frame rearrangements, and the results were checked against IGoR. In a later analysis, TCR-TCR, TCR-HLA and TCR-CMV co-occurrence was scored with hypergeometric tests, and a repertoire-size bias correction was applied to TCR pairs. To estimate false discovery rates, a later analysis permuted the HLA or CMV assignments 20 times. In a later analysis, co-occurring TCRs were grouped using DBSCAN, and TCRdist sequence similarity was added for clustering within HLA-allele-positive subsets. For co-occurrence clustering, repertoires with fewer than 30,000 or more than 120,000 public chains were excluded, along with about five repertoires with anomalous nucleotide sharing. In its TCRdb copy, this immuneACCESS table keeps in-frame sequences only and misses some clones. Where compared with another copy, unresolved V genes explain less than half of these, and the others have no known cause. D and trimming were read from the DNA, whereas the V and J calls and clone size are those reported in that table. The sample data list about 140,000 clones, and about 70% of these were observed just once. The ten top clones hold around 2.5% of the sample.

The cohort was made up of several hundred healthy bone marrow donors. All cohort members were sampled while nominally healthy, although unrecorded immune exposures were likely present. The donor tested CMV seronegative, placing the donor among the 350 or so seronegative members of the cohort. A peripheral blood sample was provided by each donor, and peripheral blood mononuclear cells were used for TCR beta sequencing. Genomic DNA was extracted from the blood cell samples with the Qiagen DNeasy Blood Extraction Kit. In the case of this clone: Its target antigen remains unknown. Nothing much larger sits one base from this clone, and base qualities are not available.

The V and J segments used are TRBV30 and TRBJ2-7, with TRBD1 matching 8 junction bases. The TCR sequence derives from a woman in her 40s in good health and CMV-seronegative. The sample taken for sequencing was PBMCs. CDR3 loop: CAWSRAPGQASYEQYF. The nucleotide sequence is given as TGTGCCTGGAGTCGGGCTCCGGGACAGGCTTCCTACGAGCAGTACTTC. Extended through the reference TRBV30 and TRBJ2-7 proteins, this CDR3 yields the full variable domain: SQTIHQWPATLVQPVGSPLSLECTVEGTSNPNLYWYRQAAGRGLQLLFYSVGIGQISSEVPQNLSASRPQDRQFILSSKKLLLSDSGFYLCAWSRAPGQASYEQYFGPGTRLTVT.